This T cell receptor beta chain was recorded in a study of shared clonotypes between healthy human individuals. A single count supports this clone. Antigen unknown. Notes on the study in general: The rarefaction results pointed to incomplete sorted-subset sequencing despite large depth.

DNA at about 190 ng, 25,000 to 30,000 T cell genomes, went into sorted-subset replicate PCRs. Sequencing used immunoSEQ multiplex PCR; TCRdb keeps in-frame clones, though not all of them. Of 640,000 or so clones in the sample, about two thirds were seen once. This CDR3 has 13 amino acids. Germline V gene data show CDR1 as SGHTA and CDR2 as FQGNSA. Trimming left V 2 bases short and J 7 bases short, with 11 bases between. This receptor was taken from a woman aged 30 to 39 in good health. Sequencing was performed on memory CD4+ T cells sorted from blood. As for subset: CD45RA-negative fraction. The rearrangement joins TRBV7-2 to TRBJ1-1; tentative D call: TRBD1 (6 bases). DNA for the CDR3: TGTGCCAGCAGCTTATACGGACAGTATGAAGCTTTCTTT. Protein product: CASSLYGQYEAFF.